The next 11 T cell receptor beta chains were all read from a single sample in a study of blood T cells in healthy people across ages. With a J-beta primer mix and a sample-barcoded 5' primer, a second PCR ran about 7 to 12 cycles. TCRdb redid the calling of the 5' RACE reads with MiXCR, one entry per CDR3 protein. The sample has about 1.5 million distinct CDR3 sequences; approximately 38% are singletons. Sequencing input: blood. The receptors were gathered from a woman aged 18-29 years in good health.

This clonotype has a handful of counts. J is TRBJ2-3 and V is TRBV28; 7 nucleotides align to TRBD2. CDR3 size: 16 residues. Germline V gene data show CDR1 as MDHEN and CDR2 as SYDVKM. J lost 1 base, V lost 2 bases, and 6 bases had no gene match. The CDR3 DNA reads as TGTGCCAGCAGTTTAGAAGGAACTAGCGGCACAGATACGCAGTATTTT. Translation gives CASSLEGTSGTDTQYF.

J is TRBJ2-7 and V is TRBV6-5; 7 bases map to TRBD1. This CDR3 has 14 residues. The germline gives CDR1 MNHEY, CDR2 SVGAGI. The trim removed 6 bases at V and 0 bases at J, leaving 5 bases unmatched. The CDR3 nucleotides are TGTGCCAGCAGCCTACAGGGGACCTCCTACGAGCAGTACTTC. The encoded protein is CASSLQGTSYEQYF.

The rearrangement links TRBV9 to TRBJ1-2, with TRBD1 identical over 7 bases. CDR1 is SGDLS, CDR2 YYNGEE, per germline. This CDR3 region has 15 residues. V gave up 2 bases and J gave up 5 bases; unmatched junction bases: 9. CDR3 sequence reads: CASSVLDRVGYGYTF. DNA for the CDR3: TGTGCCAGCAGCGTCCTTGACAGGGTTGGATATGGCTACACCTTC.

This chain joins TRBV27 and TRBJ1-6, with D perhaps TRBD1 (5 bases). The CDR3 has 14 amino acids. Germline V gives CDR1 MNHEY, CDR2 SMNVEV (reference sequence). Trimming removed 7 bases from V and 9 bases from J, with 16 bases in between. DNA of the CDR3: TGTGCCAGCACCCCATCGGGGACGGGTTCACCCCTCCACTTT. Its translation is CASTPSGTGSPLHF.

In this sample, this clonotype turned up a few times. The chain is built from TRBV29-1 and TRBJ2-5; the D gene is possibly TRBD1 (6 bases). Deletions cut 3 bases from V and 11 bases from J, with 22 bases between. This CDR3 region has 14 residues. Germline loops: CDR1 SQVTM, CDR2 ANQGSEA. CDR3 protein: CSVEKPGVRNEQYF. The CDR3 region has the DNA TGCAGCGTTGAGAAGCCAGGGGTGAGGAATGAGCAGTACTTC.

The CDR3 sequence: CASSPGPRTDTQYF. CDR3 in DNA: TGTGCCAGCAGCCCGGGACCCCGCACAGATACGCAGTATTTT. The gene calls are TRBV3-1 and TRBJ2-3; D may correspond to TRBD1 or TRBD2 (5 bases each). The CDR3 is 14 residues long. V was clipped by 4 bases and J by 1 base, with 9 bases between them. CDR1 is LGHDT and CDR2 is YNNKEL in the germline V gene (reference sequence).

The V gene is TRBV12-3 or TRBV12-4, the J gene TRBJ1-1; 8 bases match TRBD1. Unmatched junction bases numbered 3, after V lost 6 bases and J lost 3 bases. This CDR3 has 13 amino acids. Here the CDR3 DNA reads TGTGCCAGCAGACAGACAGGGGACACTGAAGCTTTCTTT. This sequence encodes CASRQTGDTEAFF.

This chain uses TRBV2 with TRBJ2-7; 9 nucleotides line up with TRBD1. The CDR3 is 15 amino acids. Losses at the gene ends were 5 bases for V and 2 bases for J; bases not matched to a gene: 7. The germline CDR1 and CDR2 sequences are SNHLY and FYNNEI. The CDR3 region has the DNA TGTGCCAGCAGTCCACAGGGGGCCACTACCTACGAGCAGTACTTC. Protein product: CASSPQGATTYEQYF.

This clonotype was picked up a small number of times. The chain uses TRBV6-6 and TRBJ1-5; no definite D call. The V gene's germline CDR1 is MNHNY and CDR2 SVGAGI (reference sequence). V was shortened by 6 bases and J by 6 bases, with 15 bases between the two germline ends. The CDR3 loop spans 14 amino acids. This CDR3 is CASRNPGSGQPQHF. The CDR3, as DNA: TGTGCCAGCAGGAACCCCGGGAGCGGTCAGCCCCAGCATTTT.

The DNA of the CDR3 is TGTGCCAGCAGTTACTCGCTAGCGGATACGATCTACAATGAGCAGTTCTTC. Translated: CASSYSLADTIYNEQFF. J is TRBJ2-1 and V is TRBV6-6; TRBD2 agrees at 7 bases. V shed 0 bases and J 3 bases; nucleotides not matched to a gene: 8. The CDR3 length is 17 residues. CDR1 is MNHNY, CDR2 SVGAGI, per germline (reference sequence).

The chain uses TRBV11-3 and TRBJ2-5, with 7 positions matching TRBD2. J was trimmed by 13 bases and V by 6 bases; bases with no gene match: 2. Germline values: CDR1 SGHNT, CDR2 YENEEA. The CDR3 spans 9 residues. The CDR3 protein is CASRGLGYF. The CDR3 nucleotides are TGTGCCAGCAGAGGACTAGGGTACTTC.